This TCR beta chain was observed in a study of identifying expanded T cells in peripheral blood. Study-level points and caveats: Over two and four weeks, about 16.4 and 19 clones changed, versus approximately 1.1 between replicates. Variance in clone template counts between two-week samples significantly increased with total template count across all healthy donors.

Healthy donors had no documented immune events, such as infections, while sampled. J was trimmed by 3 bases and V by 10 bases; bases with no gene match: 10. Germline assignment: CDR1 ENHRY and CDR2 SYGVKD. The length of the CDR3 is 15 residues. The repertoire was sequenced with immunoSEQ multiplex PCR; TCRdb's copy has only in-frame clones and lacks some. The profile shows 100,000 or so clones, 70% to 90% of them singletons. Notes on this clone: The target antigen is unknown.

Sequencing was carried out using blood. The clonotype was recovered from a person between 18 and 70 years old in good health. The chain uses TRBV10-3 and TRBJ2-1; 9 bases are shared with TRBD2. CDR3 sequence: CATGLETSGYNEQFF. The DNA of the CDR3 is TGTGCCACCGGACTGGAGACTAGCGGCTACAATGAGCAGTTCTTC.